This entry is about one T cell receptor (beta chain). The target antigen is unknown. The data belong to a study of cytomegalovirus exposure and HLA in healthy donors. Study context: In terms of ancestry, the Caucasian-associated cluster contained roughly four fifths of the roughly 400 genotyped donors. Study-wide results and caveats: An analysis done earlier found most TCR beta V segments productive about 87% or about 30% of the time.

J was trimmed by 6 bases and V by 6 bases; bases with no gene match: 11. The germline V gene encodes CDR1 SQVTM and CDR2 ANQGSEA. This CDR3 comprises 13 residues. The PCR made use of 60 Vbeta and 13 Jbeta primers. Assay used: immunoSEQ multiplex PCR; TCRdb lists only in-frame clones, some missing. This sample lists about 58,000 clones; its ten largest clones have more than 2%. This sequence was found in a woman aged 18 to 35 in good health and CMV-seronegative. Sample: PBMCs. V gene TRBV29-1 combines with J gene TRBJ2-7, with 7 bases lining up with TRBD2. In nucleotides, the CDR3 is TGCAGCGTCGCTGAAAGTACGGGGGGCGAGCAGTACTTC. Translating it yields CSVAESTGGEQYF.